A selection of T cell receptor beta chains follows, all from one sample in a study of OX40 agonist ivuxolimab in advanced cancers. Sequenced by immunoSEQ multiplex PCR; TCRdb stores in-frame clones only, minus some. Of 60,000 to 75,000 clones listed, almost 90% are singletons. This sample comprised CD4+ or CD8+ T cells sorted from blood, obtained in a trial of the OX40 agonist ivuxolimab. The receptors were gathered from an adult with an advanced solid tumor such as melanoma, head and neck, liver or kidney cancer. CDR3s include the opening cysteine and the closing phenylalanine or tryptophan. D genes are given only for firm matches. Clone size, where shown, is once, few, many, or a class for clones that have expanded.

clone_size: .; v_call: TRBV7-9; d_call: .; j_call: TRBJ2-7; cdr3_nt: TGTGCCAGCAGCTTTTCGCTACCATACGAGCAGTACTTC; cdr3_aa: CASSFSLPYEQYF
clone_size: .; v_call: TRBV28; d_call: .; j_call: TRBJ2-5; cdr3_nt: TGTGCCAGCAGTTCTGCCCATGCATCGGCACAAGAGACCCAGTACTTC; cdr3_aa: CASSSAHASAQETQYF
clone_size: .; v_call: TRBV11-1; d_call: TRBD2; j_call: TRBJ2-7; cdr3_nt: TGTGCCAGCAGCTTCGGATCCGGGACTAGTCCGACCGAGCAGTACTTC; cdr3_aa: CASSFGSGTSPTEQYF
clone_size: .; v_call: TRBV5-8; d_call: TRBD1; j_call: TRBJ2-7; cdr3_nt: TGTGCCGTAAGCCCGGGACAGTTCTACGAGCAGTACTTC; cdr3_aa: CAVSPGQFYEQYF
clone_size: .; v_call: TRBV7-2; d_call: .; j_call: TRBJ1-1; cdr3_nt: TGTGCCAGCAGCTTAGCAGGGTGGTCGAACACTGAAGCTTTCTTT; cdr3_aa: CASSLAGWSNTEAFF
clone_size: .; v_call: TRBV6-6; d_call: .; j_call: TRBJ1-2; cdr3_nt: TGTGCCAGCAGCTTGGACTCTAACTATGGCTACACCTTC; cdr3_aa: CASSLDSNYGYTF
clone_size: .; v_call: TRBV5-1; d_call: TRBD1; j_call: TRBJ1-4; cdr3_nt: TGCGCCAGCCCAACCGACAGGGGGATTAATGAAAAACTGTTTTTT; cdr3_aa: CASPTDRGINEKLFF
clone_size: .; v_call: TRBV6-5; d_call: .; j_call: TRBJ1-5; cdr3_nt: TGTGCCAGCAGTTACTCGACACGTCCCCAGCATTTT; cdr3_aa: CASSYSTRPQHF
clone_size: .; v_call: TRBV10-3; d_call: .; j_call: TRBJ1-1; cdr3_nt: TGTGCCATCAGTGAGGAAGGGGGATATGACACTGAAGCTTTCTTT; cdr3_aa: CAISEEGGYDTEAFF
clone_size: few; v_call: TRBV6-1; d_call: .; j_call: TRBJ1-2; cdr3_nt: TGTGCCAGCAGGATCCGACGCTCTAACTATGGCTACACCTTC; cdr3_aa: CASRIRRSNYGYTF
clone_size: .; v_call: TRBV19; d_call: .; j_call: TRBJ2-5; cdr3_nt: TGTGCCAGTAGGCAGGGTAACCAAGAGACCCAGTACTTC; cdr3_aa: CASRQGNQETQYF
clone_size: .; v_call: TRBV10-3; d_call: .; j_call: TRBJ1-2; cdr3_nt: TGTGCCATCAGGAAAGAGTCGGGGGGCAACTATGGCTACACCTTC; cdr3_aa: CAIRKESGGNYGYTF
clone_size: medium-sized; v_call: TRBV9; d_call: TRBD1; j_call: TRBJ2-3; cdr3_nt: TGTGCCAGCAGCGATTTTCGGACAGGGGGAGATACGCAGTATTTT; cdr3_aa: CASSDFRTGGDTQYF
clone_size: once; v_call: TRBV2; d_call: .; j_call: TRBJ1-2; cdr3_nt: TGTGCCAGCAGTGACTTTAGGGATTTTGACTATGGCTACACCTTC; cdr3_aa: CASSDFRDFDYGYTF
clone_size: .; v_call: TRBV7-2; d_call: .; j_call: TRBJ1-3; cdr3_nt: TGTGCCAGCAGCCTTCAGGGGAGTGGCTCTGGAAACACCATATATTTT; cdr3_aa: CASSLQGSGSGNTIYF
clone_size: .; v_call: TRBV12-1; d_call: .; j_call: TRBJ1-4; cdr3_nt: TGTGCCAGCAGCTTACCCGGGACAGGGGGCGCGGGAGGAGGGCAACAAAGGGAAAAACTGTTTTTT; cdr3_aa: CASSLPGTGGAGGGQQREKLFF
clone_size: .; v_call: TRBV4-2; d_call: TRBD2; j_call: TRBJ2-7; cdr3_nt: TGTGCCAGCAGCCAAGATCTTATGACTAGCGGGACCGTCTACGAGCAGTACTTC; cdr3_aa: CASSQDLMTSGTVYEQYF
clone_size: .; v_call: TRBV5-1; d_call: .; j_call: TRBJ2-3; cdr3_nt: TGCGCCAGCAGCCCTGGATCGGTAGATACGCAGTATTTT; cdr3_aa: CASSPGSVDTQYF
clone_size: .; v_call: TRBV5-6; d_call: .; j_call: TRBJ1-1; cdr3_nt: TGTGCCAGCAGCTTGGAAGACAGGAACACTGAAGCTTTCTTT; cdr3_aa: CASSLEDRNTEAFF
clone_size: .; v_call: TRBV7-3; d_call: .; j_call: TRBJ2-3; cdr3_nt: TGTGCCAGCAGCTTAGTCTCACAGGATACGCAGTATTTT; cdr3_aa: CASSLVSQDTQYF
clone_size: .; v_call: TRBV28; d_call: .; j_call: TRBJ2-7; cdr3_nt: TGTGCCAGCAGACAGCGAAGCTCCTACGAGCAGTACTTC; cdr3_aa: CASRQRSSYEQYF
clone_size: .; v_call: TRBV6-1; d_call: .; j_call: TRBJ1-1; cdr3_nt: TGTGCCAGCAGTATGTGGGATGGTGGGACTGAAGCTTTCTTT; cdr3_aa: CASSMWDGGTEAFF
clone_size: .; v_call: TRBV5-5; d_call: TRBD1; j_call: TRBJ2-7; cdr3_nt: TGTGCCAGCAGCTTGAGGACAGGAGGCAACGAGCAGTACTTC; cdr3_aa: CASSLRTGGNEQYF
clone_size: .; v_call: TRBV6-6; d_call: .; j_call: TRBJ1-6; cdr3_nt: TGTGCCAGCAGTTACAGGGGGAATTCACCCCTCCACTTT; cdr3_aa: CASSYRGNSPLHF
clone_size: .; v_call: TRBV11-3; d_call: .; j_call: TRBJ2-1; cdr3_nt: TGTGCCAGCAGTTGGGGCACAGGGGGGGGGAGTGAGCAGTTCTTC; cdr3_aa: CASSWGTGGGSEQFF
clone_size: .; v_call: TRBV6-5; d_call: .; j_call: TRBJ2-3; cdr3_nt: TGTGCCAGCAGTACCGTAGCAACAGATACGCAGTATTTT; cdr3_aa: CASSTVATDTQYF
clone_size: once; v_call: TRBV7-2; d_call: .; j_call: TRBJ2-5; cdr3_nt: TGTGCCAGCAGCTTAGCTGGAGGGTTGGAATGGCAGAGCTCGTGGGAGACCCAGTACTTC; cdr3_aa: CASSLAGGLEWQSSWETQYF
clone_size: .; v_call: TRBV28; d_call: TRBD2; j_call: TRBJ2-4; cdr3_nt: TGTGCCAGCAGTTTGGGAGGGGCCGGCATTCAGTACTTC; cdr3_aa: CASSLGGAGIQYF
clone_size: .; v_call: TRBV28; d_call: .; j_call: TRBJ1-5; cdr3_nt: TGTGCCAGCATTCCGGGGGGTAGCAATCAGCCCCAGCATTTT; cdr3_aa: CASIPGGSNQPQHF
clone_size: .; v_call: TRBV30; d_call: .; j_call: TRBJ2-5; cdr3_nt: TGTGCCTGGGCCGTTACCGGGACGGGAGAGACCCAGTACTTC; cdr3_aa: CAWAVTGTGETQYF
clone_size: few; v_call: TRBV28; d_call: TRBD2; j_call: TRBJ2-1; cdr3_nt: TGTGCCAGCAGTCCAACCGGGACTAGCGGCTACAATGAGCAGTTCTTC; cdr3_aa: CASSPTGTSGYNEQFF
clone_size: .; v_call: TRBV29-1; d_call: TRBD2; j_call: TRBJ2-1; cdr3_nt: TGCAGCTACTCCCGGCTAGCGGCTTACAATGAGCAGTTCTTC; cdr3_aa: CSYSRLAAYNEQFF
clone_size: once; v_call: TRBV29-1; d_call: .; j_call: TRBJ1-1; cdr3_nt: TGCAGCGTTGGTACAGGCCTGAACACTGAAGCTTTCTTT; cdr3_aa: CSVGTGLNTEAFF
clone_size: .; v_call: TRBV18; d_call: TRBD1; j_call: TRBJ2-7; cdr3_nt: TGTGCCAGCTCACCCGTGAGGGACAGGCCCTACGAGCAGTACTTC; cdr3_aa: CASSPVRDRPYEQYF
clone_size: .; v_call: TRBV10-2; d_call: TRBD1; j_call: TRBJ1-5; cdr3_nt: TGCGCCAGCAGTGAGATCAGGGGGCCTCAGCCCCAGCATTTT; cdr3_aa: CASSEIRGPQPQHF
clone_size: .; v_call: TRBV6-6; d_call: TRBD2; j_call: TRBJ2-1; cdr3_nt: TGTGCCAGCAGTTACTCGGTCGCTGGGAGGGGAAAGCAGTTCTTC; cdr3_aa: CASSYSVAGRGKQFF
clone_size: .; v_call: TRBV6-5; d_call: .; j_call: TRBJ1-2; cdr3_nt: TGTGCCAGCAGTTACTCGAGGGACTTATACTATGGCTACACCTTC; cdr3_aa: CASSYSRDLYYGYTF
clone_size: once; v_call: TRBV9; d_call: .; j_call: TRBJ2-3; cdr3_nt: TGTGCCAGCAGCGTTAGCGGTACTAGCACAGATACGCAGTATTTT; cdr3_aa: CASSVSGTSTDTQYF
clone_size: .; v_call: TRBV9; d_call: .; j_call: TRBJ1-6; cdr3_nt: TGTGCCAGCAGCGGAGAAGAGTGGGCCTACGGATCACCCCTCCACTTT; cdr3_aa: CASSGEEWAYGSPLHF
clone_size: .; v_call: TRBV2; d_call: .; j_call: TRBJ1-2; cdr3_nt: TGTGCCAGCAGTTATACAAGGACAGCTACTAACTATGGCTACACCTTC; cdr3_aa: CASSYTRTATNYGYTF
clone_size: .; v_call: TRBV20-1; d_call: .; j_call: TRBJ1-1; cdr3_nt: TGCAGTGCTATGGGGGGGGAACTAGCTTTCTTT; cdr3_aa: CSAMGGELAFF